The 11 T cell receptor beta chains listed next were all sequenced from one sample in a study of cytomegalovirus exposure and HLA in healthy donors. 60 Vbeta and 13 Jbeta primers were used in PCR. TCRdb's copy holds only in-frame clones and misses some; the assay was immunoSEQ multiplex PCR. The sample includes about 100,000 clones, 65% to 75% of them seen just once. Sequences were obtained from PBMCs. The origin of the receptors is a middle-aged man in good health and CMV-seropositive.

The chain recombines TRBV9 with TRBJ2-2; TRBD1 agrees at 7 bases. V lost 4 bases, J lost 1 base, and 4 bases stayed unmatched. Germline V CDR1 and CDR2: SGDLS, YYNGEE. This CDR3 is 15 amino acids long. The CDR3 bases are TGTGCCAGCAGCACAGGGGTAATGAACACCGGGGAGCTGTTTTTT. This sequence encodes CASSTGVMNTGELFF.

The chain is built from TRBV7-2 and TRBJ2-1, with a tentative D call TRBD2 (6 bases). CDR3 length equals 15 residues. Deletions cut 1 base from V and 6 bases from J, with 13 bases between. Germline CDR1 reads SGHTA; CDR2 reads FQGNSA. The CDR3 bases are TGTGCCAGCAGCTTAGAGGGACTCTCTACCAATGAGCAGTTCTTC. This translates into CASSLEGLSTNEQFF.

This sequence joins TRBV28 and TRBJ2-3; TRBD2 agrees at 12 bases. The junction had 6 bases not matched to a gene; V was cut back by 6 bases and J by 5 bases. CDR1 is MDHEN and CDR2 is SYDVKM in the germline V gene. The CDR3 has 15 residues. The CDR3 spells CASSLETSGRDTQYF. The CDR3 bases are TGTGCCAGCAGCCTAGAGACTAGCGGGAGAGATACGCAGTATTTT.

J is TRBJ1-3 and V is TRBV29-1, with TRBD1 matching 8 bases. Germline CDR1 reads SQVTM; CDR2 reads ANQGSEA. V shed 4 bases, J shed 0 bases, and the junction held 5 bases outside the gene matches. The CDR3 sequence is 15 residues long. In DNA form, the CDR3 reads TGCAGCGTTGTGGGACAGGCGAGCTCTGGAAACACCATATATTTT. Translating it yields CSVVGQASSGNTIYF. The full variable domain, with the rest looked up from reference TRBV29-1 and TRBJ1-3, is SAVISQKPSRDICQRGTSLTIQCQVDSQVTMMFWYRQQPGQSLTLIATANQGSEATYESGFVIDKFPISRPNLTFSTLTVSNMSPEDSSIYLCSVVGQASSGNTIYFGEGSWLTVV.

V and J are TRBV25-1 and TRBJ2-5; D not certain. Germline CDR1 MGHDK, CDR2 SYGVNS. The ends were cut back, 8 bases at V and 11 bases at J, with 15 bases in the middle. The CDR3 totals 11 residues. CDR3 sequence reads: CASGESGEQYF. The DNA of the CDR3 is TGTGCCAGCGGAGAATCGGGTGAGCAGTACTTC.

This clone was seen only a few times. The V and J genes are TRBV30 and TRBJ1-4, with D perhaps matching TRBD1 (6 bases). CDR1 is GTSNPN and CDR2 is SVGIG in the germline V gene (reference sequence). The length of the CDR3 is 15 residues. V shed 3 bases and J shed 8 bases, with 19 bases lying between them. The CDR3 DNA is TGTGCCTGGAGCCCCGGGGCAGGGGAGCTAGAAAAACTGTTTTTT. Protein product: CAWSPGAGELEKLFF.

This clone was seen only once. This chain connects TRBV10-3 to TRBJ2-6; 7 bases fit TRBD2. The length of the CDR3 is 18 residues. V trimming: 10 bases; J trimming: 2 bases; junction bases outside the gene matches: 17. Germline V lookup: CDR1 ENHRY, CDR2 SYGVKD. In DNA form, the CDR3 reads TGTGCCACAGCGGGACTCCCTCCTCAGGCGCCTGGGGCCAACGTCCTGACTTTC. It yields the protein CATAGLPPQAPGANVLTF.

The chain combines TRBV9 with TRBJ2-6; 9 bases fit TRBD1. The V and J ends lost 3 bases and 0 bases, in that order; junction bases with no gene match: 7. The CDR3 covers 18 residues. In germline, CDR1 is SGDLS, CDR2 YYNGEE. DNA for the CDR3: TGTGCCAGCAGCGACACGACAGGGGGGAACTCTGGGGCCAACGTCCTGACTTTC. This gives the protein CASSDTTGGNSGANVLTF. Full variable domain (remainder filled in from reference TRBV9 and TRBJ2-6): DSGVTQTPKHLITATGQRVTLRCSPRSGDLSVYWYQQSLDQGLQFLIQYYNGEERAKGNILERFSAQQFPDLHSELNLSSLELGDSALYFCASSDTTGGNSGANVLTFGAGSRLTVL.

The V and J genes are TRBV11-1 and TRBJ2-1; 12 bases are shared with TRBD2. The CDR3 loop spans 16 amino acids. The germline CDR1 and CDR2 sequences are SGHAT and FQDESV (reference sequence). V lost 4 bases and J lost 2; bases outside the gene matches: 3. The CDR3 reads CASSSTSGSTYNEQFF. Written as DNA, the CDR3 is TGTGCCAGCAGCTCGACTAGCGGGAGTACCTACAATGAGCAGTTCTTC.

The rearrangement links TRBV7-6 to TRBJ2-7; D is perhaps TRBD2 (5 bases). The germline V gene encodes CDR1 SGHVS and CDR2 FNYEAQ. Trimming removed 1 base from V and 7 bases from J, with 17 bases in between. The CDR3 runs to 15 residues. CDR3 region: CASSLDPRASGEQYF. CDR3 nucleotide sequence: TGTGCCAGCAGCTTAGACCCTAGAGCTTCGGGAGAGCAGTACTTC. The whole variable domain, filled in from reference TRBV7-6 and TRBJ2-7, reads GAGVSQSPRYKVTKRGQDVALRCDPISGHVSLYWYRQALGQGPEFLTYFNYEAQQDKSGLPNDRFSAERPEGSISTLTIQRTEQRDSAMYRCASSLDPRASGEQYFGPGTRLTVT.

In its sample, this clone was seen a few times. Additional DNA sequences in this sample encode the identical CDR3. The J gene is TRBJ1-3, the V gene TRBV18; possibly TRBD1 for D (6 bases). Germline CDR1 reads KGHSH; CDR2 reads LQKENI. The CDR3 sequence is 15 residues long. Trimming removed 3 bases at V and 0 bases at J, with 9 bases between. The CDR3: CASSPRTDSGNTIYF. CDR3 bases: TGTGCCAGCTCACCTCGGACAGACTCTGGAAACACCATATATTTT.